This TCR beta chain was identified in a study of blood T cell repertoires in COVID-19. Sequencing used immunoSEQ multiplex PCR; TCRdb keeps in-frame clones, though not all of them. The table has more than 200,000 clones, about 88% seen once. Germline-derived CDR1 and CDR2 are KGHSH and LQKENI. With V trimmed by 6 bases and J by 6 bases, 10 bases remained unmatched. The CDR3 spans 16 residues. In its sample, this clone was seen a few times. The TCR originated in a woman between 50 and 59 years old who had recovered from COVID-19. The specimen was PBMCs or T cells enriched from blood (not recorded which). The genes are TRBV18 and TRBJ1-6, with 8 bases lining up with TRBD1. CDR3 sequence reads: CASSLSGQGFNSPLHF. For the CDR3, the DNA is TGTGCCAGCTCTCTTAGCGGACAGGGCTTTAATTCACCCCTCCACTTT.